What follows are 19 T cell receptor beta chains derived from one specimen sequenced in a study of T-cell memory formation after mild COVID-19. TCRdb reprocessed the 5' RACE reads via MiXCR and lists one record per CDR3 protein. The sample carries 100,000 to 130,000 distinct CDR3 sequences, approximately 15% recorded once. Sequenced input: PBMCs or a T cell subset sorted from them (not recorded which). The receptors derive from a man aged 18 to 30 who had mild COVID-19 (a few samples of this study predate the infection). Cell type and time point are not known.

The sample holds a few counts of this clonotype. The chain joins TRBV12-3 or TRBV12-4 to TRBJ1-2, with a tentative D call TRBD1 (5 bases). This CDR3 is built from 15 residues. V lost 6 bases, J lost 4 bases, and 18 bases lay in between. This CDR3 is CASRYPGGGIYGYTF. The DNA for the CDR3 is TGTGCCAGCAGGTACCCTGGGGGAGGGATCTATGGCTACACCTTC.

This clonotype was counted between two and nine times. J is TRBJ2-3 and V is TRBV7-2; possibly TRBD1 for D (5 bases). This CDR3 has 13 amino acids. Germline V gene data show CDR1 as SGHTA and CDR2 as FQGNSA. The V gene lost 6 bases and the J gene lost 3 bases, with 10 bases spanning the gap. Here the CDR3 reads CASRGRPTDTQYF. The CDR3 nucleotides are TGTGCCAGCAGGGGGCGCCCAACAGATACGCAGTATTTT. The entire variable domain, with the rest obtained from reference TRBV7-2 and TRBJ2-3, is as follows: GAGVSQSPSNKVTEKGKDVELRCDPISGHTALYWYRQSLGQGLEFLIYFQGNSAPDKSGLPSDRFSAERTGGSVSTLTIQRTQQEDSAVYLCASRGRPTDTQYFGPGTRLTVL.

This clonotype was observed a handful of times. The chain combines TRBV7-9 with TRBJ1-2; D uncertain. The ends were cut back, 5 bases at V and 2 bases at J, with 12 bases in the middle. CDR1 and CDR2 from the germline V gene are SEHNR and FQNEAQ (reference sequence). This CDR3 comprises 14 residues. CDR3 amino acids: CASSQRTENYGYTF. The CDR3 DNA reads as TGTGCCAGCAGCCAAAGGACGGAAAACTATGGCTACACCTTC.

V is TRBV19 and J is TRBJ1-2; 8 bases align to TRBD1. Losses at the gene ends were 8 bases for V and 6 bases for J; bases not matched to a gene: 5. The CDR3 covers 12 residues. CDR1 is LNHDA, CDR2 SQIVND, per germline (reference sequence). As DNA, the CDR3 is TGTGCCAGTCAGACAGGGGCTAATGGCTACACCTTC. Its protein product is CASQTGANGYTF. Looking up the rest from reference TRBV19 and TRBJ1-2 gives the full variable domain: DGGITQSPKYLFRKEGQNVTLSCEQNLNHDAMYWYRQDPGQGLRLIYYSQIVNDFQKGDIAEGYSVSREKKESFPLTVTSAQKNPTAFYLCASQTGANGYTFGSGTRLTVV.

The chain is built from TRBV3-1 and TRBJ2-3, with D unresolved. Germline V gene lookup returns CDR1 LGHDT and CDR2 YNNKEL (reference sequence). V dropped 4 bases and J dropped 5 bases, with 16 bases sitting between them. The CDR3 sequence is 15 residues long. The CDR3: CASSRDRLGVDTQYF. For the CDR3, the DNA is TGTGCCAGCAGCCGGGATCGGCTTGGGGTAGATACGCAGTATTTT.

The rearrangement links TRBV13 to TRBJ2-5; 7 nucleotides match TRBD1. This CDR3 is 12 amino acids long. The ends lost 6 bases at V and 5 bases at J; junction bases unmatched: 3. Germline V gene lookup returns CDR1 PRHDT and CDR2 FYEKMQ (reference sequence). Here the CDR3 DNA reads TGTGCCAGCAGTGCCAGGGGGGAGACCCAGTACTTC. Translating it yields CASSARGETQYF.

This clonotype was seen a handful of times. The chain uses TRBV10-3 and TRBJ1-5; TRBD1 agrees at 10 bases. The CDR3 covers 15 residues. V lost 10 bases to trimming and J lost 4 bases; unmatched junction nucleotides: 10. Germline loops: CDR1 ENHRY, CDR2 SYGVKD. The CDR3 loop is CATRRDRGVNQPQHF. CDR3 sequence (DNA): TGTGCCACCCGGAGGGACAGGGGAGTTAATCAGCCCCAGCATTTT.

This chain connects TRBV6-6 to TRBJ2-7, with D maybe TRBD1 (6 bases). The V and J ends lost 7 bases and 5 bases respectively, with 12 bases between them. In germline, CDR1 is MNHNY, CDR2 SVGAGI (reference sequence). This CDR3 is 12 amino acids long. The CDR3 loop is CASNNRVNEQYF. Here the CDR3 DNA reads TGTGCCAGCAACAACAGGGTGAACGAGCAGTACTTC.

This clonotype was counted ten times or more. V gene TRBV28 combines with J gene TRBJ2-1; no clear D. The V and J ends lost 8 bases and 1 base respectively, with 6 bases between them. The CDR3 covers 12 residues. In germline, CDR1 is MDHEN, CDR2 SYDVKM. CDR3 DNA: TGTGCCAGCTTTTCGTCCTACAATGAGCAGTTCTTC. Translation gives CASFSSYNEQFF.

This clonotype has only a few counts. The rearrangement uses TRBV24-1 and TRBJ2-1; D may correspond to TRBD1 or TRBD2 (7 bases each). Germline V gene lookup returns CDR1 KGHDR and CDR2 SFDVKD. Trimming removed 11 bases at V and 8 bases at J, with 18 bases between. The CDR3 totals 13 residues. The CDR3 sequence is CAISTGRGDEQFF. For the CDR3, the DNA is TGTGCCATCTCGACAGGGAGGGGCGATGAGCAGTTCTTC.

This clonotype was counted a few times. The chain employs TRBV9 and TRBJ2-7, with D perhaps TRBD1 or TRBD2 (5 bases each). The CDR3 sequence is 15 residues long. Trimming removed 3 bases at V and 7 bases at J, with 20 bases between. Looked up from germline, CDR1 is SGDLS and CDR2 is YYNGEE. This CDR3 is CASSATEGITREQYF. In DNA form, the CDR3 reads TGTGCCAGCAGCGCTACCGAGGGGATAACTCGGGAGCAGTACTTC.

Comment on this clonotype: The conserved closing phenylalanine or tryptophan is absent in this CDR3, likely reflecting a read error. The DNA is left out, because the CDR3 cannot be placed on it with certainty; the CDR3 is given as TCRdb lists it. The CDR3 here is CATSDIPLGSQSRY. The chain has TRBV24-1 and TRBJ1-6; no check of the table's D call, TRBD1, against the DNA was made. The CDR3 length equals 14 residues, ends included. Per the germline V gene, CDR1 is KGHDR and CDR2 is SFDVKD.

V usage is TRBV6-6 and J usage is TRBJ2-4, with 14 bases fitting TRBD2. The CDR3 is 18 residues long. V lost 5 bases to trimming and J lost 2 bases; unmatched junction nucleotides: 8. CDR1 and CDR2 (germline): MNHNY, SVGAGI (reference sequence). The CDR3 is CASSEPGLAGGPKNIQYF. As DNA, the CDR3 is TGTGCCAGCAGTGAGCCAGGACTAGCGGGGGGACCCAAAAACATTCAGTACTTC.

This clonotype was detected ten times or more. This rearrangement joins TRBV9 to TRBJ2-6; D gene ambiguous. V was clipped by 0 bases and J by 0 bases, with 19 bases between them. From germline, CDR1 is SGDLS and CDR2 YYNGEE. The CDR3 has 20 residues. CDR3 residues: CASSVAAGRLLLSGANVLTF. DNA for the CDR3: TGTGCCAGCAGCGTAGCTGCAGGCCGACTGCTCCTCTCTGGGGCCAACGTCCTGACTTTC.

In this sample, this clonotype turned up a few times. The gene calls are TRBV4-1 and TRBJ2-2; D unclear. CDR3 length: 14 amino acids. V lost 0 bases and J 1 base, leaving 3 bases between the germline ends. The V gene's germline CDR1 is MGHRA and CDR2 YSYEKL. Written as DNA, the CDR3 is TGCGCCAGCAGCCAAGAGTGGAACACCGGGGAGCTGTTTTTT. This translates into CASSQEWNTGELFF.

This clonotype was counted many times. The chain combines TRBV6-2 or TRBV6-3 with TRBJ2-5, with a tentative D call TRBD1 (5 bases). Trimming took off 5 bases at V and 2 bases at J, with 15 bases between the two ends. The CDR3 has 15 residues. The germline gives CDR1 MNHEY, CDR2 SVGEGT. CDR3 DNA: TGTGCCAGCAGTGACCTCAGACAGATGCAAGAGACCCAGTACTTC. It codes for CASSDLRQMQETQYF.

V and J are TRBV29-1 and TRBJ1-2; possibly TRBD1 for D (5 bases). The CDR3 length is 12 residues. CDR1 and CDR2 (germline): SQVTM, ANQGSEA. V lost 5 bases and J 4 bases, leaving 11 bases between the germline ends. CDR3 protein: CSVMGTVYGYTF. The DNA for the CDR3 is TGCAGCGTTATGGGGACGGTCTATGGCTACACCTTC.

Comment on this clonotype: The junction departs from the called germline gene at one end, perhaps through a read error. The chain recombines TRBV20-1 with TRBJ1-4, with 9 bases matching TRBD1. This CDR3 has 15 amino acids. CDR1 and CDR2 (germline): DFQATT, SNEGSKA (reference sequence). Here the CDR3 DNA reads TGCAGTGTTCACCATCTGACAGGGGGAAATGCAAAACTGTTTTTT. It specifies CSVHHLTGGNAKLFF.

The chain carries TRBV27 and TRBJ1-2; D is unresolved. Trimming took 3 bases from V and 7 from J, leaving 12 bases between them. Germline loops: CDR1 MNHEY, CDR2 SMNVEV (reference sequence). This CDR3 contains 13 residues. CDR3 nucleotides: TGTGCCAGCAGTTTTAACCCGAAGTCTGGCTACACCTTC. Its translation is CASSFNPKSGYTF.